The next 25 T cell receptor beta chains were all read from a single sample in a study of identical twins. Each CDR3 protein is one row after TCRdb ran MiXCR on the 5' RACE reads. The sample includes about 920,000 distinct CDR3 sequences, 9% to 15% of them seen just once. These data were likewise used in another study, on yellow fever vaccine responses in identical twins.

Sequencing was performed on PBMCs. The receptors derive from a woman younger than 35 in good health.

This clonotype showed up just a few times. The J gene is TRBJ2-4, the V gene TRBV4-1; TRBD1 aligns across 8 bases. With V trimmed by 0 bases and J by 1 base, 5 bases remained unmatched. Germline CDR1 reads MGHRA; CDR2 reads YSYEKL. This CDR3 is 17 amino acids long. The CDR3 region is CASSQDPGDRAKNIQYF. CDR3 nucleotides: TGCGCCAGCAGCCAAGATCCCGGGGACAGGGCCAAAAACATTCAGTACTTC.

This clonotype was counted a few times. The chain uses TRBV27 and TRBJ1-5; 12 bases line up with TRBD1. CDR3 size: 13 residues. The V gene's germline CDR1 is MNHEY and CDR2 SMNVEV (reference sequence). Losses at the gene ends were 8 bases for V and 6 bases for J; bases not matched to a gene: 2. CDR3 bases: TGTGCCAGCGGGACAGGGGGCGGTCAGCCCCAGCATTTT. Protein: CASGTGGGQPQHF.

This clonotype was seen more than once but under ten times. V and J are TRBV29-1 and TRBJ1-2; TRBD1 might be the D (6 bases). Trimming stripped 6 bases from V and 4 bases from J, with 15 bases between. This CDR3 region has 13 residues. CDR1 is SQVTM, CDR2 ANQGSEA, per germline. The CDR3 region is CSVGGGGGYGYTF. CDR3 in DNA: TGCAGCGTGGGTGGGGGCGGCGGCTATGGCTACACCTTC.

This clonotype showed up just a few times. The chain links TRBV28 to TRBJ2-3, with D tentatively TRBD1 (6 bases). Trimming removed 1 base from V and 2 bases from J, with 7 bases in between. The CDR3 consists of 14 residues. Germline lookup yields CDR1 MDHEN and CDR2 SYDVKM. The CDR3 region is CASSLYRATDTQYF. The CDR3 DNA is TGTGCCAGCAGTTTATACAGGGCCACAGATACGCAGTATTTT.

V usage is TRBV10-3 and J usage is TRBJ2-3; tentatively, D is TRBD2 (7 bases). Germline V gives CDR1 ENHRY, CDR2 SYGVKD. V dropped 8 bases and J dropped 9 bases, with 24 bases sitting between them. The CDR3 contains 15 residues. The CDR3 spells CAISSRSGGTATQYF. CDR3 DNA: TGTGCCATCTCCTCCCGCTCGGGGGGCACTGCGACGCAGTATTTT.

This clonotype was observed many times. The chain is built from TRBV6-2 or TRBV6-3 and TRBJ1-5; D is possibly TRBD1 (6 bases). This CDR3 has 15 residues. V shed 6 bases and J shed 7 bases, with 19 bases lying between them. Germline CDR1 reads MNHEY; CDR2 reads SVGEGT. CDR3 sequence (DNA): TGTGCCAGCAGGCAAAACCAGGGGTTTAGGCAGCCCCAGCATTTT. This codes for CASRQNQGFRQPQHF.

The chain joins TRBV20-1 to TRBJ2-2; 7 positions agree with TRBD2. Germline values: CDR1 DFQATT, CDR2 SNEGSKA (reference sequence). This CDR3 region has 14 residues. Trimming took 6 bases from V and 0 from J; bases not matched to a gene: 4. CDR3 in DNA: TGCAGTGCCCGAGCGGGGTCGAACACCGGGGAGCTGTTTTTT. It translates to CSARAGSNTGELFF.

This clonotype has at least ten counts. This chain joins TRBV10-3 and TRBJ1-3; D is unresolved. This CDR3 region has 15 residues. CDR1 ENHRY and CDR2 SYGVKD come from the germline V gene. Trimming pared 0 bases from V and 0 bases from J, leaving 6 bases between. The CDR3 reads CAISESMSSGNTIYF. As DNA, the CDR3 is TGTGCCATCAGTGAGTCCATGAGCTCTGGAAACACCATATATTTT.

This clonotype has a handful of counts. This chain uses TRBV18 with TRBJ2-1; 10 nucleotides match TRBD2. Per germline, CDR1 KGHSH and CDR2 LQKENI. Unmatched junction bases numbered 7, after V lost 0 bases and J lost 8 bases. The CDR3 is made up of 16 amino acids. DNA of the CDR3: TGTGCCAGCTCACCACCGGCTAGCGGGAGATCCTATGAGCAGTTCTTC. This codes for CASSPPASGRSYEQFF.

This clonotype occurred a few times. Germline is not matched at one junction end, which may reflect a read error. V is TRBV15 and J is TRBJ2-1, with D perhaps TRBD1 (7 bases). The CDR3 extends over 13 amino acids. CDR1 is LNHNV and CDR2 is YYDKDF in the germline V gene (reference sequence). The CDR3 DNA sequence: TGTGCCACCGGCAGGGGGGTCTACAATGAGCAGTTCTTC. Translated, it gives CATGRGVYNEQFF.

This rearrangement joins TRBV20-1 to TRBJ2-1, with TRBD2 matching over 11 bases. The J segment lost 13 bases and the V segment lost 0 bases, leaving 5 bases of the junction unmatched. Germline CDR1 reads DFQATT; CDR2 reads SNEGSKA (reference sequence). The CDR3 runs 13 residues. In DNA, the CDR3 is TGCAGTGCTAGAGATCTTAGCGGGAGGGACCAGTTCTTC. This translates into CSARDLSGRDQFF.

This clonotype showed up just a few times. The rearrangement links TRBV29-1 to TRBJ1-4, with 10 nucleotides matching TRBD1. The V gene's germline CDR1 is SQVTM and CDR2 ANQGSEA. This CDR3 has 15 residues. The trim removed 6 bases at V and 2 bases at J, leaving 6 bases unmatched. The CDR3 DNA reads TGCAGCGTCCTTGGGACAGGGGATACTAATGAAAAACTGTTTTTT. Protein sequence: CSVLGTGDTNEKLFF.

There are a few counts of this clonotype. The V gene is TRBV10-3, the J gene TRBJ2-1; D uncertain. Germline CDR1 reads ENHRY; CDR2 reads SYGVKD. The CDR3 length is 13 residues. V was pared by 4 bases and J by 4 bases, with 8 bases between. The CDR3 region has the DNA TGTGCCATCAGTGGTAGACTTTACAATGAGCAGTTCTTC. This translates into CAISGRLYNEQFF.

This clonotype was counted at least ten times. The V and J genes are TRBV29-1 and TRBJ2-1; TRBD1 or TRBD2 may be the D gene (5 bases each). From germline, CDR1 is SQVTM and CDR2 ANQGSEA. V lost 6 bases and J 10 bases, leaving 22 bases between the germline ends. The CDR3 spans 14 residues. The CDR3 sequence: CSVARTHDGGEQFF. Here the CDR3 DNA reads TGCAGCGTGGCCCGGACCCATGATGGGGGAGAGCAGTTCTTC.

This clonotype was counted between two and nine times. The V call is TRBV9, the J call TRBJ2-2; 14 nucleotides align to TRBD2. Germline V gene sequence: CDR1 SGDLS, CDR2 YYNGEE. The J segment lost 3 bases and the V segment lost 1 base, leaving 14 bases of the junction unmatched. CDR3 size: 21 residues. The CDR3 DNA is TGTGCCAGCAGCGTACCCCAGGGACTAGCGGGAGCTGAAGGGTACACCGGGGAGCTGTTTTTT. Protein sequence: CASSVPQGLAGAEGYTGELFF.

This clonotype turned up a few times. The chain joins TRBV5-1 to TRBJ1-6; 8 nucleotides line up with TRBD1. The CDR3 is made up of 16 amino acids. The germline V gene has CDR1 SGHRS and CDR2 YFSETQ. The junction had 1 base not matched to a gene; V was cut back by 0 bases and J by 2 bases. The DNA for the CDR3 is TGCGCCAGCAGCTTGGTGACAGGGGCCTATAATTCACCCCTCCACTTT. This translates into CASSLVTGAYNSPLHF.

The chain carries TRBV10-1 and TRBJ1-3; D is perhaps TRBD1 (5 bases). This CDR3 spans 15 amino acids. The germline CDR1 and CDR2 sequences are WNHNN and SYGVQD (reference sequence). V gave up 7 bases and J gave up 4 bases, with 17 bases separating them. The CDR3 coding sequence is TGCGCCAGCACTAAAAAGGGGCTTTCGGGAAACACCATATATTTT. Its translation is CASTKKGLSGNTIYF.

This chain joins TRBV7-9 and TRBJ2-7; 7 bases agree with TRBD2. The germline V gene encodes CDR1 SEHNR and CDR2 FQNEAQ (reference sequence). Trimming removed 5 bases from V and 4 bases from J; junction bases left unmatched: 8. CDR3 length equals 14 residues. Written as DNA, the CDR3 is TGTGCCAGCAGCCCAACACTTAGCGGGTACGAGCAGTACTTC. Residues: CASSPTLSGYEQYF.

This clonotype has only a few counts. The J gene is TRBJ2-5, the V gene TRBV24-1; 10 nucleotides match TRBD1. The CDR3 totals 15 residues. CDR1 and CDR2 from the germline V gene are KGHDR and SFDVKD. Losses at the gene ends were 4 bases for V and 6 bases for J; bases not matched to a gene: 7. The CDR3 nucleotides read TGTGCCACCAGTGAGACCGGGACAGGGGTTAAGACCCAGTACTTC. Amino acids: CATSETGTGVKTQYF.

The rearrangement uses TRBV18 and TRBJ1-2; 7 bases are a match to TRBD1. Germline values: CDR1 KGHSH, CDR2 LQKENI. Losses at the gene ends were 3 bases for V and 5 bases for J; bases not matched to a gene: 9. This CDR3 has 15 residues. For the CDR3, the DNA is TGTGCCAGCTCACCCGGGATAGGGGGCGGATATGGCTACACCTTC. It specifies CASSPGIGGGYGYTF.

In its sample, this clonotype was seen a few times. The CDR3 coding sequence is TGCAGTGCCAGGCTGGGAGTCAATGTGGCGGGAGAGACCCAGTACTTC. It is translated as CSARLGVNVAGETQYF. The chain employs TRBV20-1 and TRBJ2-5, with D possibly TRBD2 on 5 matching bases. Germline V CDR1 and CDR2: DFQATT, SNEGSKA (reference sequence). V lost 6 bases and J 4 bases, leaving 24 bases between the germline ends. CDR3 length: 16 amino acids.

The rearrangement links TRBV29-1 to TRBJ1-1, with 8 bases lining up with TRBD1. This CDR3 has 13 residues. Germline CDR1 and CDR2: SQVTM and ANQGSEA. J gave up 3 bases and V 7 bases, and 7 bases lay outside the gene matches. CDR3 nucleotide sequence: TGCAGCGGGTGGGGACAGGACCACACTGAAGCTTTCTTT. This translates into CSGWGQDHTEAFF.

This clonotype has a count of ten or more. In nucleotides, the CDR3 is TGTGCCAGCAGTCCTAGACTAGCGCGGGGTGAGCAGTTCTTC. Translating it yields CASSPRLARGEQFF. The chain has TRBV12-3 or TRBV12-4 and TRBJ2-1; 8 positions agree with TRBD2. V lost 5 bases to trimming and J lost 9 bases; unmatched junction nucleotides: 9. The CDR3 is 14 residues long.

This clonotype turned up a few times. The chain couples TRBV7-2 to TRBJ2-7; D gene ambiguous. Trimming took off 3 bases at V and 2 bases at J, with 14 bases between the two ends. The germline V gene encodes CDR1 SGHTA and CDR2 FQGNSA. The CDR3 totals 15 residues. CDR3 loop: CASSFTSSAAYEQYF. As DNA, the CDR3 is TGTGCCAGCAGCTTCACCTCCAGCGCCGCCTACGAGCAGTACTTC.

This clonotype was seen many times. The rearrangement links TRBV6-5 to TRBJ2-7; TRBD2 agrees at 12 bases. The CDR3 spans 16 residues. Germline lookup yields CDR1 MNHEY and CDR2 SVGAGI. The V gene end was trimmed by 2 bases and the J gene end by 7 bases; junction bases not matched to a gene: 9. CDR3 DNA: TGTGCCAGCAGTTACACCCTGACTAGCGGGAGATGGGAGCAGTACTTC. It translates to CASSYTLTSGRWEQYF.